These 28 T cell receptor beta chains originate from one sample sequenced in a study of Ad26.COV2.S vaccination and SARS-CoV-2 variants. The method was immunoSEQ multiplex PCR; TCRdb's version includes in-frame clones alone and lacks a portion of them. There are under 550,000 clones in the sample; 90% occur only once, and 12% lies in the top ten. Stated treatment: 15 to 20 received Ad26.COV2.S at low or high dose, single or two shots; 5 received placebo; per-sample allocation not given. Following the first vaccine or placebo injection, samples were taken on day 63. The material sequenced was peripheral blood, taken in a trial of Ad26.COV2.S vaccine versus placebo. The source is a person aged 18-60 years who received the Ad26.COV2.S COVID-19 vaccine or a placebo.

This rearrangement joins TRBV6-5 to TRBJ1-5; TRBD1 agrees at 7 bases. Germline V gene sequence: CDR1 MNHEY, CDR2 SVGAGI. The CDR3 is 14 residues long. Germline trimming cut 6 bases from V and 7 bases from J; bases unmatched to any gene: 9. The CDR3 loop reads CASSGGGAGQPQHF. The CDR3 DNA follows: TGTGCCAGCAGCGGAGGGGGCGCCGGCCAGCCCCAGCATTTT.

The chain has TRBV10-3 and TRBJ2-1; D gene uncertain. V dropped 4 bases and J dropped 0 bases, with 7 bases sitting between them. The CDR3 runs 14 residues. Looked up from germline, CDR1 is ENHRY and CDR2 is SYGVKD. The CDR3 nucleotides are TGTGCCATCAGTGGCCAGAGCTCCTACAATGAGCAGTTCTTC. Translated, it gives CAISGQSSYNEQFF.

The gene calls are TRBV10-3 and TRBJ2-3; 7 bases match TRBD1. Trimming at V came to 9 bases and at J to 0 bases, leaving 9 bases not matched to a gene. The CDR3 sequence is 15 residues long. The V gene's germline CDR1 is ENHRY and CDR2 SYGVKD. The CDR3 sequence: CAIGQGQTSTDTQYF. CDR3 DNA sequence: TGTGCCATAGGGCAGGGACAGACTAGCACAGATACGCAGTATTTT.

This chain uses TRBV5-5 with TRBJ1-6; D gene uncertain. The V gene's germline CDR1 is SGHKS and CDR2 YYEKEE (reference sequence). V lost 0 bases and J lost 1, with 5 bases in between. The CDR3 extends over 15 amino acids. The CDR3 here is CASSLEGSYNSPLHF. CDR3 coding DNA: TGTGCCAGCAGCTTGGAGGGTTCCTATAATTCACCCCTCCACTTT.

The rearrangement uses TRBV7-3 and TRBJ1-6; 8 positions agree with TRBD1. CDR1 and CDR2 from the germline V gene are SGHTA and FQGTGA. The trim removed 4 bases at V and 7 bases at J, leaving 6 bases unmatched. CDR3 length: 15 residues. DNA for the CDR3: TGTGCCAGCAGCTCGGGGACAGGACAAAATTCACCCCTCCACTTT. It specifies CASSSGTGQNSPLHF.

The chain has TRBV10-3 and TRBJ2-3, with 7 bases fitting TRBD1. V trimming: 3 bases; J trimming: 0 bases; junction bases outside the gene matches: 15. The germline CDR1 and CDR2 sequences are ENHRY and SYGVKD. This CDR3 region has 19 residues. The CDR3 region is CAISDVVKSGGSSTDTQYF. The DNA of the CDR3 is TGTGCCATCAGTGATGTCGTTAAATCAGGGGGATCTAGCACAGATACGCAGTATTTT.

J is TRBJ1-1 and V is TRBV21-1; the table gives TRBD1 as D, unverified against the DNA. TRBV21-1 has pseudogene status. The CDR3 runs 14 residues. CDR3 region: CASSKSQMNTEAFF. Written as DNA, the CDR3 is TGTGCCAGCAGCAAAAGTCAGATGAACACTGAAGCTTTCTTT.

CDR3 sequence: CASSRWCVLNTEAFF. The CDR3, as DNA: TGTGCCAGCAGCCGATGGTGTGTCCTGAACACTGAAGCTTTCTTT. The chain links TRBV3-1 (or the pseudogene TRBV3-2) to TRBJ1-1; D remains ambiguous. The ends were cut back, 4 bases at V and 0 bases at J, with 12 bases in the middle. Germline values: CDR1 LGHDT, CDR2 YNNKEL (reference sequence). The CDR3 runs to 15 residues.

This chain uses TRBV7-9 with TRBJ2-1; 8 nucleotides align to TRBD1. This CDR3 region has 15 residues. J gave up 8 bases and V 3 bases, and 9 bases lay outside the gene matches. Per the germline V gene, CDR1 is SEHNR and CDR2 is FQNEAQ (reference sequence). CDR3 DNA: TGTGCCAGCAGCTTCCGGACAGGGAACCGAGATGAGCAGTTCTTC. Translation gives CASSFRTGNRDEQFF.

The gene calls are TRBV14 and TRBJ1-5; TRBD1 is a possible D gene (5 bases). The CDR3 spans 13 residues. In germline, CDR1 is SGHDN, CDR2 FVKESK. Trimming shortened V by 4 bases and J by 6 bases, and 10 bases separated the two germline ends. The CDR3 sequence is CASSPGGGQPQHF. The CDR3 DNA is TGTGCCAGCAGCCCCGGGGGTGGTCAGCCCCAGCATTTT.

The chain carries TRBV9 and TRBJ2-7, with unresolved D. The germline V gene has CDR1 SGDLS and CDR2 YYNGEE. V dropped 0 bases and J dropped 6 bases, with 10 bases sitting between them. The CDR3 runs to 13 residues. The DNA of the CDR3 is TGTGCCAGCAGCGTAGCCCTTACCTCCGAGCAGTACTTC. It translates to CASSVALTSEQYF.

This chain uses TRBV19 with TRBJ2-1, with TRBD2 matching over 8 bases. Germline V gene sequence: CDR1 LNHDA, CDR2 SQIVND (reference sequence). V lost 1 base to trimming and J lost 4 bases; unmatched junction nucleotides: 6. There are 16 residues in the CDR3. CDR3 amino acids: CASSIGTGGWYNEQFF. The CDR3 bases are TGTGCCAGTAGTATAGGAACGGGAGGGTGGTACAATGAGCAGTTCTTC.

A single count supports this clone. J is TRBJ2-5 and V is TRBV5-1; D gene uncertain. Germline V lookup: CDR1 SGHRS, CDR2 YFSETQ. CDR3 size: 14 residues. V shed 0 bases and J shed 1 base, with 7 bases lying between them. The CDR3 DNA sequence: TGCGCCAGCAGCTTGGGCGGTGGCCAAGAGACCCAGTACTTC. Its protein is CASSLGGGQETQYF.

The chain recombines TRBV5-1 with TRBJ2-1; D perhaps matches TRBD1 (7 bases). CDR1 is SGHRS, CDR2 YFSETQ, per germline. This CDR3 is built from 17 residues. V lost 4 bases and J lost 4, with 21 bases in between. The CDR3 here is CASSQGLIQGLYNEQFF. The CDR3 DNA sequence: TGCGCCAGCAGCCAGGGACTTATACAGGGGTTATACAATGAGCAGTTCTTC.

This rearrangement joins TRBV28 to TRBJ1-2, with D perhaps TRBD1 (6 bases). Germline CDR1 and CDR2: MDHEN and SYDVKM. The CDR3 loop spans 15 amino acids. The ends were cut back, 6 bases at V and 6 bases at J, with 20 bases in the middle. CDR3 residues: CASRPRQGIVDGYTF. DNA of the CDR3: TGTGCCAGCAGACCTCGGCAGGGGATAGTAGATGGCTACACCTTC.

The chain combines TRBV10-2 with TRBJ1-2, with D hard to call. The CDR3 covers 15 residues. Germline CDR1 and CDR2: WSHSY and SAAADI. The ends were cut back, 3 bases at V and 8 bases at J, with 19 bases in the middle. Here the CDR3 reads CASSDTGLSWEGYTF. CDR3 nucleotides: TGCGCCAGCAGTGACACGGGCCTCTCCTGGGAGGGCTACACCTTC.

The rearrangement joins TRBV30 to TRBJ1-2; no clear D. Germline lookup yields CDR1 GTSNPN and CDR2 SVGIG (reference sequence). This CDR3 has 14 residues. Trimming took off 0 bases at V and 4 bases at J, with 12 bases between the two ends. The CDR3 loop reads CAWSVMVIGYGYTF. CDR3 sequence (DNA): TGTGCCTGGAGTGTAATGGTGATTGGCTATGGCTACACCTTC.

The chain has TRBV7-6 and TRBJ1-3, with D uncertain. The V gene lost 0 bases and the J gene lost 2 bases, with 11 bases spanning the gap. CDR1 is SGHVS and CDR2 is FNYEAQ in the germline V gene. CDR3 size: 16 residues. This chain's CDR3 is CASSLAAGPPGNTIYF. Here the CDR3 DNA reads TGTGCCAGCAGCTTAGCGGCAGGCCCCCCTGGAAACACCATATATTTT.

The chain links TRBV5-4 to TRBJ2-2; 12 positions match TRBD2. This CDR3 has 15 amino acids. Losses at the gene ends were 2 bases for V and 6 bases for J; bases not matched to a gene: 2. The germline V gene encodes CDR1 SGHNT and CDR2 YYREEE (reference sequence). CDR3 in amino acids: CASSLRTSGAGELFF. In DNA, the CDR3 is TGTGCCAGCAGCTTACGGACTAGCGGGGCCGGGGAGCTGTTTTTT.

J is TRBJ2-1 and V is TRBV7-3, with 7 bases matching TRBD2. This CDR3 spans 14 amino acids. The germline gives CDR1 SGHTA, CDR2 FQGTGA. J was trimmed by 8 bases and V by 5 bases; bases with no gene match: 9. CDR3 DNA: TGTGCCAGCAGCCATTATCCAAGCGGGGATGAGCAGTTCTTC. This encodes CASSHYPSGDEQFF.

The CDR3 protein is CASTGTNYEQYF. CDR3 bases: TGTGCCAGCACGGGGACAAACTACGAGCAGTACTTC. The J gene is TRBJ2-7, the V gene TRBV5-6, with D possibly being TRBD1 (6 bases). The V gene's germline CDR1 is SGHDT and CDR2 YYEEEE. The CDR3 extends over 12 amino acids. Trimming shortened V by 6 bases and J by 3 bases, and 10 bases separated the two germline ends.

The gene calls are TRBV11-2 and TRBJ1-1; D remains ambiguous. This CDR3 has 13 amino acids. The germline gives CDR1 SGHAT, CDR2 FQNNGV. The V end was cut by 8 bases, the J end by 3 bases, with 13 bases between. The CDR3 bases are TGTGCCAGCGGGGAAGACGCGGACACTGAAGCTTTCTTT. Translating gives CASGEDADTEAFF.

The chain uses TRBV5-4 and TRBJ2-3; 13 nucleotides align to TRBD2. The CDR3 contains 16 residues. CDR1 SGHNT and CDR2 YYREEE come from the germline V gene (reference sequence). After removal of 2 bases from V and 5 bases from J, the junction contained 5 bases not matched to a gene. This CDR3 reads CASSFPGLAGKDTQYF. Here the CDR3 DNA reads TGTGCCAGCAGCTTTCCGGGACTAGCGGGAAAAGATACGCAGTATTTT.

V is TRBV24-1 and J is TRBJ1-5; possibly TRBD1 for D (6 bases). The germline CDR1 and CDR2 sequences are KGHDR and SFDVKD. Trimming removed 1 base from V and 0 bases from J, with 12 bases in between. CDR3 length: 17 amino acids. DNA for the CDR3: TGTGCCACCAGTGATTTACAGGGTTTCTATAGCAATCAGCCCCAGCATTTT. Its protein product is CATSDLQGFYSNQPQHF.

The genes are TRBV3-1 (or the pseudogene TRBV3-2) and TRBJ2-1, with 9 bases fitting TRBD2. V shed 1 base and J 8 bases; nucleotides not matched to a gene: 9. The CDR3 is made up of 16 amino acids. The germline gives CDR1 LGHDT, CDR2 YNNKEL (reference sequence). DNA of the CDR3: TGTGCCAGCAGCCAAGCTGCGGGCGGGAGGGCCTATGAGCAGTTCTTC. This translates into CASSQAAGGRAYEQFF.

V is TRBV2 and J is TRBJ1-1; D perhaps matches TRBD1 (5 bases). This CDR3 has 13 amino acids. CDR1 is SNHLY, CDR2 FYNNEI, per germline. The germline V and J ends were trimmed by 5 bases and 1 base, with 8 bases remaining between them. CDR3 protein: CASSRQPNTEAFF. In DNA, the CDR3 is TGTGCCAGCAGTAGACAGCCGAACACTGAAGCTTTCTTT.

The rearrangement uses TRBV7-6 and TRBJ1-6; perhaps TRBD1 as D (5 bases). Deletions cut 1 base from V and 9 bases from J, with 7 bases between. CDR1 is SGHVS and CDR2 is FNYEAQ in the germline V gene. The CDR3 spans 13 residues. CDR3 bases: TGTGCCAGCAGCTTAGGTGGGGGTTCACCCCTCCACTTT. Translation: CASSLGGGSPLHF.

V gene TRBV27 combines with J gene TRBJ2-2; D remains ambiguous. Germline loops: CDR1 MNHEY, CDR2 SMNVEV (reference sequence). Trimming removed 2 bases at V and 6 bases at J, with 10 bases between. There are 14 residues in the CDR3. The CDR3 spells CASSLRSVPGELFF. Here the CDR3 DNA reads TGTGCCAGCAGTTTAAGGAGCGTTCCCGGGGAGCTGTTTTTT.